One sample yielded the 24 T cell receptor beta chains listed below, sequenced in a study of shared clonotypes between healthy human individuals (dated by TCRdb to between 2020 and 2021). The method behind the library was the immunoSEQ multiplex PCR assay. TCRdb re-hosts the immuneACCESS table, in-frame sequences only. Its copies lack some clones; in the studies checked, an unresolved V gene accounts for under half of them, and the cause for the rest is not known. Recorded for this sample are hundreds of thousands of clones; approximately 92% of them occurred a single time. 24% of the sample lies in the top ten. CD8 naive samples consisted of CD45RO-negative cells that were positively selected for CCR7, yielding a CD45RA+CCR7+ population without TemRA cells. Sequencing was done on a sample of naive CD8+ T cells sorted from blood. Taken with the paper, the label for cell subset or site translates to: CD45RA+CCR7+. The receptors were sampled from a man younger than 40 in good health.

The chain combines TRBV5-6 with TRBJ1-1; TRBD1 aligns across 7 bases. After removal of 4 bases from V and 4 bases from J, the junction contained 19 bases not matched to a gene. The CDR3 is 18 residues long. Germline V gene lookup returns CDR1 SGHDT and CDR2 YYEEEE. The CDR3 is CASSRPLRDSLFGTEAFF. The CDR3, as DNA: TGTGCCAGCAGCCGCCCTCTGCGGGACAGCCTTTTCGGCACTGAAGCTTTCTTT.

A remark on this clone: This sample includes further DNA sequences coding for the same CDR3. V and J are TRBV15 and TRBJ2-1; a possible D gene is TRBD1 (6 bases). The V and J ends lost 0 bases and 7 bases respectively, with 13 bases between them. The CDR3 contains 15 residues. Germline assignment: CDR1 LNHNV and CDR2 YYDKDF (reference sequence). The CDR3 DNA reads TGTGCCACCAGCAGAGATCTTGGGACATCGAATGAGCAGTTCTTC. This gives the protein CATSRDLGTSNEQFF.

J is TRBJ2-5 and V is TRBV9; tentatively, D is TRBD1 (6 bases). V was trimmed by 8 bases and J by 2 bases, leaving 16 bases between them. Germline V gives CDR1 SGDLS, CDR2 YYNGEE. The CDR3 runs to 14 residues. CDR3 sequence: CASNPGTPQETQYF. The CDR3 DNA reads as TGTGCCAGTAACCCCGGGACACCACAAGAGACCCAGTACTTC.

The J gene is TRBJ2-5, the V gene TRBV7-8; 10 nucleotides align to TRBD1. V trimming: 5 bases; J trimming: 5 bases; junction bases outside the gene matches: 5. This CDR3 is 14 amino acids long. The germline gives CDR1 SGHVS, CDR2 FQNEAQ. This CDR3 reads CASSPRTGGETQYF. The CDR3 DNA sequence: TGTGCCAGCAGCCCACGGACAGGGGGGGAGACCCAGTACTTC.

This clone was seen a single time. The CDR3 loop reads CSVEVSGSSNTGELFF. CDR3 nucleotide sequence: TGCAGCGTTGAAGTCAGCGGGAGCTCCAACACCGGGGAGCTGTTTTTT. This rearrangement joins TRBV29-1 to TRBJ2-2; TRBD2 matches at 8 bases. Germline lookup yields CDR1 SQVTM and CDR2 ANQGSEA. The length of the CDR3 is 16 residues. Trimming removed 1 base from V and 2 bases from J; junction bases left unmatched: 6.

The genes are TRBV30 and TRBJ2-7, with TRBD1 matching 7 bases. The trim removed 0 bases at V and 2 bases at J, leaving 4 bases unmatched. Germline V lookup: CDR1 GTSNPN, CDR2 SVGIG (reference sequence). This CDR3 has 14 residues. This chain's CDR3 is CAWSVQGVTYEQYF. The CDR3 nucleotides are TGTGCCTGGAGTGTCCAGGGGGTCACCTACGAGCAGTACTTC. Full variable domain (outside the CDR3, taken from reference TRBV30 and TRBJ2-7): SQTIHQWPATLVQPVGSPLSLECTVEGTSNPNLYWYRQAAGRGLQLLFYSVGIGQISSEVPQNLSASRPQDRQFILSSKKLLLSDSGFYLCAWSVQGVTYEQYFGPGTRLTVT.

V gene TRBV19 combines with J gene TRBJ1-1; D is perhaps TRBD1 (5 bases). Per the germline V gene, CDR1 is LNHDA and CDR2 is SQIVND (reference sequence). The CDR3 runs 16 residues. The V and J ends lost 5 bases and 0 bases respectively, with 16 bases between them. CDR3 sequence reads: CASSAPRGFLNTEAFF. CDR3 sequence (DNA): TGTGCCAGTAGTGCCCCCCGGGGCTTTTTGAACACTGAAGCTTTCTTT.

CDR3 coding DNA: TGTGCCAGCAGCCCGCGCCCGGACAGGGTTGACGAGCAGTACTTC. Translation gives CASSPRPDRVDEQYF. The chain has TRBV9 and TRBJ2-7; TRBD1 matches at 8 bases. The CDR3 consists of 15 residues. Germline CDR1 SGDLS, CDR2 YYNGEE. J was trimmed by 5 bases and V by 4 bases; bases with no gene match: 11.

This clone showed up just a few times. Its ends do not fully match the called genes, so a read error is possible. The CDR3 here is CASSFAVGRTGELFF. The CDR3 nucleotides are TGTGCTAGCAGCTTCGCCGTCGGGCGCACCGGGGAGCTGTTTTTT. V is TRBV7-7 and J is TRBJ2-2; D unresolved. The CDR3 contains 15 residues. Germline loops: CDR1 SSHAT, CDR2 FNYEAQ (reference sequence).

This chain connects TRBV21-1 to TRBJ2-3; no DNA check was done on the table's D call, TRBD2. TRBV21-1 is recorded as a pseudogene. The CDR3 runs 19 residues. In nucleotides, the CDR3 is TGTGCCAGCAGCAAAGAAGCTAGCGGGGCACAAGTAAACACAGATACGCAGTATTTT. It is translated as CASSKEASGAQVNTDTQYF.

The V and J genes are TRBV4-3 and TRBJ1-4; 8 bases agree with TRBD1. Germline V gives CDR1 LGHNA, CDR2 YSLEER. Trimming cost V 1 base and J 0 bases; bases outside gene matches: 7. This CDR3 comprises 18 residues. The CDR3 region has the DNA TGCGCCAGCAGCCAAGCAGGGGGCAGACTATCAACTAATGAAAAACTGTTTTTT. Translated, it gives CASSQAGGRLSTNEKLFF.

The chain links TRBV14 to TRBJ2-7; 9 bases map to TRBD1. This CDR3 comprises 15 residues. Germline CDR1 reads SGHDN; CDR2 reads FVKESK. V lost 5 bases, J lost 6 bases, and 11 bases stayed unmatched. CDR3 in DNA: TGTGCCAGCAGCTCGTTTACTACAGGGGGCGGCGAGCAGTACTTC. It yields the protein CASSSFTTGGGEQYF.

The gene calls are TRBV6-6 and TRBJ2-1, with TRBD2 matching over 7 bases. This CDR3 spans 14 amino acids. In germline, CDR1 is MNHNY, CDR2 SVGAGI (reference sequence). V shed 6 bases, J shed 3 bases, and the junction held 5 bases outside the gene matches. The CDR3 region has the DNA TGTGCCAGCAGAACCGGACTAGACTACAATGAGCAGTTCTTC. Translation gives CASRTGLDYNEQFF.

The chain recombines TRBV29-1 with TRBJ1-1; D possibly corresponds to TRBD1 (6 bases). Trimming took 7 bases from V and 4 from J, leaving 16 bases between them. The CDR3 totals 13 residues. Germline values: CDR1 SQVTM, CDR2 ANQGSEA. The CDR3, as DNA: TGCAGCGAAACGGACAGTAAGTCCACTGAAGCTTTCTTT. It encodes CSETDSKSTEAFF. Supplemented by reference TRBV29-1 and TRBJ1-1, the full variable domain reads SAVISQKPSRDICQRGTSLTIQCQVDSQVTMMFWYRQQPGQSLTLIATANQGSEATYESGFVIDKFPISRPNLTFSTLTVSNMSPEDSSIYLCSETDSKSTEAFFGQGTRLTVV.

The CDR3, as DNA: TGTGCCAGCAGCGCCACCGGGACAGGGGTTCTCGAGCAGTACTTC. Its protein is CASSATGTGVLEQYF. This rearrangement joins TRBV9 to TRBJ2-7, with TRBD1 matching 10 bases. Germline CDR1 reads SGDLS; CDR2 reads YYNGEE. This CDR3 is 15 amino acids long. The ends lost 3 bases at V and 6 bases at J; junction bases unmatched: 9.

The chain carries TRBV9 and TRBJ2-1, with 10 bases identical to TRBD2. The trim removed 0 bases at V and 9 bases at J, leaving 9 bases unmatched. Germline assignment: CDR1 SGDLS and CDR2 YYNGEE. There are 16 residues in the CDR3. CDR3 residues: CASSVDPSGSSSEQFF. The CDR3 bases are TGTGCCAGCAGCGTAGATCCTAGCGGGAGTTCTAGTGAGCAGTTCTTC.

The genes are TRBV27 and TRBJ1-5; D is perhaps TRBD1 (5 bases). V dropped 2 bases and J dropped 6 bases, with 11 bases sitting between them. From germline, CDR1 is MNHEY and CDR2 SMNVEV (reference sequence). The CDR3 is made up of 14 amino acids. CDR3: CASSLNPTVQPQHF. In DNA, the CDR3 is TGTGCCAGCAGTTTAAACCCGACAGTTCAGCCCCAGCATTTT.

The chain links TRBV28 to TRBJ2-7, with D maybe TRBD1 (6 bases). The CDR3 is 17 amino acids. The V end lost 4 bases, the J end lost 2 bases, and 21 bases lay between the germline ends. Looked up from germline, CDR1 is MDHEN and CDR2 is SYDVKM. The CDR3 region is CASSSPRSRRGPYEQYF. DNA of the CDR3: TGTGCCAGCAGTTCTCCTAGGAGTCGCAGGGGACCCTACGAGCAGTACTTC.

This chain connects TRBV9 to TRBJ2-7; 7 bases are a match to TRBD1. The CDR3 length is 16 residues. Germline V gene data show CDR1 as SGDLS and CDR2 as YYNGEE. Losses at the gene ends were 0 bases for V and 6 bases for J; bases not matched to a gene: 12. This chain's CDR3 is CASSVGRTGDGSEQYF. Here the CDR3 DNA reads TGTGCCAGCAGCGTAGGCCGAACAGGGGATGGATCCGAGCAGTACTTC.

Here the CDR3 reads CASLSGGRAYNEQFF. CDR3 coding DNA: TGTGCCAGCTTGAGTGGGGGGAGGGCCTACAATGAGCAGTTCTTC. The V and J genes are TRBV28 and TRBJ2-1, with 7 bases fitting TRBD2. V was pared by 8 bases and J by 2 bases, with 9 bases of the junction left unmatched. The CDR3 is made up of 15 amino acids. Germline V gene lookup returns CDR1 MDHEN and CDR2 SYDVKM.

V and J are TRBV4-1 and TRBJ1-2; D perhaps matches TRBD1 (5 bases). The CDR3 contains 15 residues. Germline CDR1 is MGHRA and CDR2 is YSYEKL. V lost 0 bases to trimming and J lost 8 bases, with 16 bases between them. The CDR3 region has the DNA TGCGCCAGCAGCCAAGACAATCCGGATAGGGACGGCTACACCTTC. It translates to CASSQDNPDRDGYTF.

The CDR3 loop reads CASSYGARQGTNTGELFF. CDR3 nucleotides: TGTGCCAGCAGCTACGGGGCCCGACAGGGAACGAACACCGGGGAGCTGTTTTTT. The rearrangement uses TRBV7-6 and TRBJ2-2; 7 bases line up with TRBD1. The CDR3 contains 18 residues. The V and J ends lost 4 bases and 0 bases, in that order; junction bases with no gene match: 11. Germline-derived CDR1 and CDR2 are SGHVS and FNYEAQ.

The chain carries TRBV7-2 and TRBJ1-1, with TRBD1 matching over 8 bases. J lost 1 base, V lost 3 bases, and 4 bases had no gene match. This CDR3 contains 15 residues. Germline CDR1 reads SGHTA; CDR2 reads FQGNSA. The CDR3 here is CASSLGGTGNTEAFF. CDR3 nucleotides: TGTGCCAGCAGCTTGGGTGGGACAGGGAACACTGAAGCTTTCTTT.

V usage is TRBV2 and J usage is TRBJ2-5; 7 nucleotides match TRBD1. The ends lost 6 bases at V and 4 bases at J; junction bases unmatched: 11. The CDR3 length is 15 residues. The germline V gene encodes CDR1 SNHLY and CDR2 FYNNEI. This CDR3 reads CASRAGQAHLETQYF. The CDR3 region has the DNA TGTGCCAGCAGAGCAGGACAGGCTCACCTAGAGACCCAGTACTTC.